One and the same sample provided the 5 T cell receptor beta chains below, sequenced in a study of CD4 T cells in relation to SARS-CoV-2 and coronaviruses. The table came from immunoSEQ multiplex PCR; TCRdb's copy has only in-frame clones and leaves some out. The data hold about 34,000 clones, with around 76% observed a single time. Their cognate antigens are unknown. Sequencing used memory CD4+ T cells from PBMCs, cultured in vitro. Source of these receptors: an adult with COVID-19.

This clone occurred once. The V call is TRBV28, the J call TRBJ1-1, with D possibly matching TRBD1 (6 bases). In germline, CDR1 is MDHEN, CDR2 SYDVKM. The germline V and J ends were trimmed by 6 bases and 7 bases, with 18 bases remaining between them. This CDR3 spans 14 amino acids. The CDR3 DNA is TGTGCCAGCAGGGGGGCGGGCTTCGAGGGTGAAGCTTTCTTT. Its translation: CASRGAGFEGEAFF. The full variable domain, in which reference TRBV28 and TRBJ1-1 provide the parts outside the CDR3, is DVKVTQSSRYLVKRTGEKVFLECVQDMDHENMFWYRQDPGLGLRLIYFSYDVKMKEKGDIPEGYSVSREKKERFSLILESASTNQTSMYLCASRGAGFEGEAFFGQGTRLTVV.

The V gene is TRBV4-3, the J gene TRBJ2-7; D may be TRBD1 or TRBD2 (6 bases each). The ends were cut back, 1 base at V and 5 bases at J, with 18 bases in the middle. Germline CDR1 reads LGHNA; CDR2 reads YSLEER. This CDR3 is 16 amino acids long. CDR3 sequence (DNA): TGCGCCAGCAGCCAAGGGGGGGCGGGGCCCCAGGACGAGCAGTACTTC. Translation gives CASSQGGAGPQDEQYF.

The V gene is TRBV11-2, the J gene TRBJ2-1; 13 nucleotides agree with TRBD2. The germline V gene has CDR1 SGHAT and CDR2 FQNNGV. After removal of 5 bases from V and 7 bases from J, the junction contained 5 bases not matched to a gene. This CDR3 is built from 15 residues. The CDR3 DNA sequence: TGTGCCAGCAGCCTGATGACTAGCGGGGGGAATGAGCAGTTCTTC. It is translated as CASSLMTSGGNEQFF.

This clone was counted a few times. The chain combines TRBV12-3 or TRBV12-4 with TRBJ1-1; D possibly corresponds to TRBD1 (5 bases). Trimming took off 5 bases at V and 1 base at J, with 8 bases between the two ends. The CDR3 covers 13 residues. CDR3 DNA: TGTGCCAGCAGTGCCGGACAGAACACTGAAGCTTTCTTT. Amino acids: CASSAGQNTEAFF.

This clone was seen just once. The chain links TRBV19 to TRBJ1-2; possibly TRBD1 for D (6 bases). The length of the CDR3 is 14 residues. Germline V gene data show CDR1 as LNHDA and CDR2 as SQIVND (reference sequence). Trimming shortened V by 4 bases and J by 2 bases, and 11 bases separated the two germline ends. DNA for the CDR3: TGTGCCAGTAGTACGGGGGGCCGAAACTATGGCTACACCTTC. Translating gives CASSTGGRNYGYTF. The variable domain in full, with the rest retrieved from reference TRBV19 and TRBJ1-2, is DGGITQSPKYLFRKEGQNVTLSCEQNLNHDAMYWYRQDPGQGLRLIYYSQIVNDFQKGDIAEGYSVSREKKESFPLTVTSAQKNPTAFYLCASSTGGRNYGYTFGSGTRLTVV.